Below are 10 T cell receptor beta chains sequenced from a single sample in a study of blood T cell repertoires in COVID-19. The repertoire was sequenced with immunoSEQ multiplex PCR; TCRdb's copy has only in-frame clones and lacks some. This table holds some 370,000 clones, 80% to 85% found once. The source material was PBMCs or T cells enriched from blood (not recorded which). The receptors come from a woman aged 45-60 years who had recovered from COVID-19.

On this clone itself: The junction shows a germline mismatch at one end, possibly a read error. V usage is TRBV2 and J usage is TRBJ1-2; possible D gene TRBD1, 6 bases. Germline V gene lookup returns CDR1 SNHLY and CDR2 FYNNEI. CDR3 length equals 16 residues. The chain's CDR3 is CASSEALSWQGYGYTF. The CDR3 DNA reads as TGTGCCAGCAGCGAAGCGCTATCGTGGCAGGGGTATGGCTACACCTTC.

The rearrangement uses TRBV4-3 and TRBJ2-6; no reliable D call. Trimming took 1 base from V and 4 from J, leaving 8 bases between them. CDR1 LGHNA and CDR2 YSLEER come from the germline V gene. This CDR3 is built from 15 residues. In DNA form, the CDR3 reads TGCGCCAGCAGCCAAGGGGCATCCGGGGCCAACGTCCTGACTTTC. This sequence encodes CASSQGASGANVLTF.

This clone was recorded once. This chain connects TRBV15 to TRBJ2-7, with TRBD2 matching 8 bases. This CDR3 contains 14 residues. Germline CDR1 is LNHNV and CDR2 is YYDKDF (reference sequence). Unmatched junction bases numbered 9, after V lost 7 bases and J lost 4 bases. The CDR3 nucleotides are TGTGCCACCAAAAGAGAACTAGCGGAATACGAGCAGTACTTC. Its protein is CATKRELAEYEQYF.

The chain carries TRBV11-2 and TRBJ1-1; possible D gene TRBD1, 5 bases. V was shortened by 10 bases and J by 0 bases, with 6 bases between the two germline ends. This CDR3 spans 11 amino acids. Germline CDR1 is SGHAT and CDR2 is FQNNGV. CDR3 region: CATGVNTEAFF. As DNA, the CDR3 is TGTGCCACGGGGGTGAACACTGAAGCTTTCTTT.

This chain connects TRBV27 to TRBJ1-2; TRBD1 matches at 11 bases. Germline CDR1 reads MNHEY; CDR2 reads SMNVEV (reference sequence). With 6 bases clipped from V and 3 bases from J, the junction kept 3 bases outside the gene matches. The CDR3 totals 14 residues. The CDR3 bases are TGTGCCAGCAGCCCGGGACAGGGGGACTATGGCTACACCTTC. The encoded protein is CASSPGQGDYGYTF.

The chain uses TRBV7-9 and TRBJ2-5; 9 bases fit TRBD2. CDR3 length: 14 residues. CDR1 SEHNR and CDR2 FQNEAQ come from the germline V gene (reference sequence). V gave up 1 base and J gave up 13 bases; unmatched junction bases: 10. The CDR3 DNA sequence: TGTGCCAGCAGCTTAGAATCTGGGCTAGCGGGGTTGTACTTC. This codes for CASSLESGLAGLYF.

The chain couples TRBV6-2 or TRBV6-3 to TRBJ1-2; the D gene is possibly TRBD1 (5 bases). The CDR3 loop spans 14 amino acids. Germline-derived CDR1 and CDR2 are MNHEY and SVGEGT. With 3 bases removed from V and 8 bases from J, the gap between germline ends came to 16 bases. CDR3 in DNA: TGTGCCAGCAGTTATCGTGCCCGACAGTCCGGCTACACCTTC. Its translation is CASSYRARQSGYTF.

The chain combines TRBV30 with TRBJ1-6, with a tentative D call TRBD1 (5 bases). The CDR3 is made up of 15 amino acids. The germline V and J ends were trimmed by 8 bases and 0 bases, with 14 bases remaining between them. Germline CDR1 GTSNPN, CDR2 SVGIG (reference sequence). The CDR3 protein is CARGTDSSYNSPLHF. DNA of the CDR3: TGTGCCCGCGGGACGGATAGCTCCTATAATTCACCCCTCCACTTT.

The gene calls are TRBV9 and TRBJ2-3; D might be TRBD2 (6 bases). This CDR3 comprises 16 residues. Trimming stripped 0 bases from V and 3 bases from J, with 14 bases between. The germline V gene encodes CDR1 SGDLS and CDR2 YYNGEE. Here the CDR3 DNA reads TGTGCCAGCAGCGTAGGGCGAGCGGGTCTTACAGATACGCAGTATTTT. Translating gives CASSVGRAGLTDTQYF. The full variable domain, with the rest looked up from reference TRBV9 and TRBJ2-3, is DSGVTQTPKHLITATGQRVTLRCSPRSGDLSVYWYQQSLDQGLQFLIQYYNGEERAKGNILERFSAQQFPDLHSELNLSSLELGDSALYFCASSVGRAGLTDTQYFGPGTRLTVL.

This clone was seen only a few times. The chain recombines TRBV7-2 with TRBJ2-1, with 11 nucleotides matching TRBD2. This CDR3 is built from 18 residues. V lost 5 bases and J lost 0; bases outside the gene matches: 9. Germline V CDR1 and CDR2: SGHTA, FQGNSA. This CDR3 reads CASSPSYSGRASYNEQFF. The CDR3 nucleotides are TGTGCCAGCAGCCCGAGCTATAGCGGGAGGGCCTCCTACAATGAGCAGTTCTTC.